The 26 T cell receptor beta chains reported below all come from one sample, sequenced in a study of OX40 agonist ivuxolimab in advanced cancers. Clones were sequenced by immunoSEQ multiplex PCR, and TCRdb holds only the in-frame ones, with some missing. The repertoire holds 75,000 to 100,000 clones, with approximately 84% as singletons. Material: CD4+ or CD8+ T cells sorted from blood, obtained in a trial of the OX40 agonist ivuxolimab. The source is an adult with an advanced solid tumor such as melanoma, head and neck, liver or kidney cancer.

The rearrangement joins TRBV7-2 to TRBJ1-4; 10 bases are a match to TRBD1. After removal of 5 bases from V and 7 bases from J, the junction contained 7 bases not matched to a gene. Germline V gene lookup returns CDR1 SGHTA and CDR2 FQGNSA. The CDR3 runs to 15 residues. CDR3 residues: CASSAGQGEGEKLFF. The DNA of the CDR3 is TGTGCCAGCAGCGCTGGACAGGGGGAAGGTGAAAAACTGTTTTTT.

The chain employs TRBV18 and TRBJ1-1; no clear D gene. The length of the CDR3 is 16 residues. The germline V gene encodes CDR1 KGHSH and CDR2 LQKENI. Deletions cut 1 base from V and 0 bases from J, with 12 bases between. This chain's CDR3 is CASSPLILRMNTEAFF. The CDR3 bases are TGTGCCAGCTCACCACTCATACTGCGAATGAACACTGAAGCTTTCTTT.

The chain has TRBV6-1 and TRBJ2-3; 12 nucleotides line up with TRBD2. This CDR3 region has 18 residues. V was clipped by 1 base and J by 4 bases; unmatched bases: 9. The germline V gene has CDR1 MNHNS and CDR2 SASEGT. This CDR3 reads CASSEGRLAGGRADTQYF. DNA of the CDR3: TGTGCCAGCAGTGAAGGGCGCCTAGCGGGAGGGAGGGCAGATACGCAGTATTTT.

J is TRBJ2-2 and V is TRBV19; TRBD2 agrees at 12 bases. Trimming at V came to 9 bases and at J to 3 bases, leaving 11 bases not matched to a gene. Germline V gene lookup returns CDR1 LNHDA and CDR2 SQIVND (reference sequence). The CDR3 consists of 17 residues. In DNA, the CDR3 is TGTGCCAGCCGAAGGACTAGCGGGACAACGTACACCGGGGAGCTGTTTTTT. Amino acids: CASRRTSGTTYTGELFF.

This chain connects TRBV12-5 to TRBJ2-5; 7 nucleotides align to TRBD1. The CDR3 sequence is 15 residues long. The germline CDR1 and CDR2 sequences are LGHNT and FRNRAP. Germline trimming cut 7 bases from V and 4 bases from J; bases unmatched to any gene: 12. The CDR3 coding sequence is TGTGCTAGTGTCAATACTGACGGGACAGCAGAGACCCAGTACTTC. Translation: CASVNTDGTAETQYF.

The CDR3 here is CASSLGRGGNFNEQFF. In nucleotides, the CDR3 is TGTGCCAGCAGCCTAGGGAGGGGAGGGAATTTCAATGAGCAGTTCTTC. The rearrangement links TRBV9 to TRBJ2-1; 7 nucleotides line up with TRBD2. The J segment lost 6 bases and the V segment lost 4 bases, leaving 13 bases of the junction unmatched. The CDR3 loop spans 16 amino acids. Germline V gene sequence: CDR1 SGDLS, CDR2 YYNGEE.

V gene TRBV4-1 combines with J gene TRBJ2-6; the D is unclear. Germline CDR1 and CDR2: MGHRA and YSYEKL. CDR3 size: 18 residues. V was trimmed by 0 bases and J by 2 bases, leaving 14 bases between them. CDR3 sequence (DNA): TGCGCCAGCAGCCAAGATCATTTTTATGGGACTGGGGCCAACGTCCTGACTTTC. Its protein is CASSQDHFYGTGANVLTF.

The chain recombines TRBV19 with TRBJ2-7; D unresolved. With 5 bases removed from V and 6 bases from J, the gap between germline ends came to 14 bases. The CDR3 loop spans 13 amino acids. Germline CDR1 and CDR2: LNHDA and SQIVND (reference sequence). The CDR3, as DNA: TGTGCCAGTAGTGCAGCTGTTTGGGGCGAGCAGTACTTC. It specifies CASSAAVWGEQYF. Complete variable domain (other parts from reference TRBV19 and TRBJ2-7): DGGITQSPKYLFRKEGQNVTLSCEQNLNHDAMYWYRQDPGQGLRLIYYSQIVNDFQKGDIAEGYSVSREKKESFPLTVTSAQKNPTAFYLCASSAAVWGEQYFGPGTRLTVT.

The V and J genes are TRBV19 and TRBJ1-2; D perhaps matches TRBD1 (5 bases). CDR1 is LNHDA and CDR2 is SQIVND in the germline V gene (reference sequence). This CDR3 contains 13 residues. The ends were cut back, 3 bases at V and 7 bases at J, with 12 bases in the middle. The CDR3 loop is CASSMIRGPGYTF. In DNA, the CDR3 is TGTGCCAGTAGTATGATAAGGGGACCTGGCTACACCTTC.

The V and J genes are TRBV2 and TRBJ2-7; tentative D call: TRBD1 (6 bases). Looked up from germline, CDR1 is SNHLY and CDR2 is FYNNEI. V was shortened by 6 bases and J by 2 bases, with 14 bases between the two germline ends. The CDR3 loop spans 14 amino acids. CDR3 region: CASRRGTSTYEQYF. The CDR3 DNA follows: TGTGCCAGCAGGAGAGGGACAAGTACCTACGAGCAGTACTTC.

This chain joins TRBV19 and TRBJ1-2; D may be TRBD1 (5 bases). This CDR3 spans 14 amino acids. Trimming removed 1 base from V and 2 bases from J, with 8 bases in between. Germline-derived CDR1 and CDR2 are LNHDA and SQIVND (reference sequence). The CDR3 spells CASSIGGANYGYTF. The CDR3, as DNA: TGTGCCAGTAGTATAGGGGGCGCGAACTATGGCTACACCTTC.

This clone has a handful of counts. This chain uses TRBV25-1 with TRBJ1-5; D is possibly TRBD1 (5 bases). V was cut by 8 bases and J by 2 bases, with 10 bases left in between. Germline V gene data show CDR1 as MGHDK and CDR2 as SYGVNS. The CDR3 extends over 13 amino acids. CDR3 region: CASQDSGNQPQHF. Here the CDR3 DNA reads TGTGCCAGCCAAGACAGTGGCAATCAGCCCCAGCATTTT.

The J gene is TRBJ2-1, the V gene TRBV10-2; 7 bases align to TRBD2. The CDR3 consists of 18 residues. The junction had 12 bases not matched to a gene; V was cut back by 3 bases and J by 1 base. Per the germline V gene, CDR1 is WSHSY and CDR2 is SAAADI. The CDR3 here is CASSDPRVLATSYNEQFF. The CDR3 nucleotides read TGCGCCAGCAGTGACCCGAGAGTACTAGCGACTTCCTACAATGAGCAGTTCTTC.

The rearrangement joins TRBV5-1 to TRBJ2-5; no definite D call. The germline V gene encodes CDR1 SGHRS and CDR2 YFSETQ. V dropped 4 bases and J dropped 4 bases, with 17 bases sitting between them. The CDR3 consists of 15 residues. The CDR3 loop is CASSPAALGRETQYF. The CDR3 region has the DNA TGCGCCAGCAGCCCTGCGGCCCTTGGACGAGAGACCCAGTACTTC.

The CDR3 DNA reads as TGTGCCAGCAGCCCCCGGGTCTCCTACAATGAGCAGTTCTTC. This encodes CASSPRVSYNEQFF. The chain uses TRBV7-2 and TRBJ2-1; D is unresolved. With 5 bases removed from V and 0 bases from J, the gap between germline ends came to 8 bases. The CDR3 loop spans 14 amino acids. Germline assignment: CDR1 SGHTA and CDR2 FQGNSA.

This chain links TRBV19 with TRBJ1-1; tentative D call: TRBD1 (6 bases). V shed 6 bases and J shed 5 bases, with 10 bases lying between them. The length of the CDR3 is 12 residues. CDR1 LNHDA and CDR2 SQIVND come from the germline V gene (reference sequence). Here the CDR3 reads CASSQGLTEAFF. The CDR3 DNA sequence: TGTGCCAGTAGCCAGGGGCTAACTGAAGCTTTCTTT.

The rearrangement uses TRBV29-1 and TRBJ1-1; no definite D call. CDR1 is SQVTM, CDR2 ANQGSEA, per germline. The CDR3 is 14 residues long. Trimming removed 4 bases from V and 4 bases from J, with 16 bases in between. The CDR3 DNA follows: TGCAGCGTTGTAGGCCCAATGAAGGGCACTGAAGCTTTCTTT. Protein: CSVVGPMKGTEAFF.

This chain uses TRBV7-8 with TRBJ1-4; maybe TRBD1 (5 bases). This CDR3 contains 15 residues. V lost 5 bases and J 5 bases, leaving 15 bases between the germline ends. CDR1 and CDR2 (germline): SGHVS, FQNEAQ. CDR3 DNA: TGTGCCAGCAGCAGGGACGGCAGCCCGAATGAAAAACTGTTTTTT. Residues: CASSRDGSPNEKLFF. Looking up the rest from reference TRBV7-8 and TRBJ1-4 gives the full variable domain: GAGVSQSPRYKVAKRGQDVALRCDPISGHVSLFWYQQALGQGPEFLTYFQNEAQLDKSGLPSDRFFAERPEGSVSTLKIQRTQQEDSAVYLCASSRDGSPNEKLFFGSGTQLSVL.

The rearrangement joins TRBV7-3 to TRBJ2-1, with 11 bases identical to TRBD2. The germline CDR1 and CDR2 sequences are SGHTA and FQGTGA. The CDR3 is 17 residues long. V trimming: 4 bases; J trimming: 4 bases; junction bases outside the gene matches: 9. DNA of the CDR3: TGTGCCAGCAGCTCCCGGGTACTAGCGGGGGCTTACAATGAGCAGTTCTTC. Encoded protein: CASSSRVLAGAYNEQFF.

V gene TRBV7-2 combines with J gene TRBJ2-3; 8 nucleotides match TRBD2. The germline CDR1 and CDR2 sequences are SGHTA and FQGNSA. The CDR3 length is 16 residues. V trimming: 4 bases; J trimming: 0 bases; junction bases outside the gene matches: 6. CDR3 protein: CASSSNLAGSTDTQYF. The CDR3 DNA reads as TGTGCCAGCAGCTCCAATCTAGCGGGCAGCACAGATACGCAGTATTTT.

The V and J genes are TRBV5-6 and TRBJ2-1; D is undetermined. The V and J ends lost 2 bases and 6 bases respectively, with 6 bases between them. Germline assignment: CDR1 SGHDT and CDR2 YYEEEE. There are 12 residues in the CDR3. CDR3 sequence (DNA): TGTGCCAGCAGCTTTAGATCCAATGAGCAGTTCTTC. Translation gives CASSFRSNEQFF.

The chain links TRBV5-6 to TRBJ2-7; 7 nucleotides line up with TRBD2. Germline-derived CDR1 and CDR2 are SGHDT and YYEEEE. CDR3 length: 14 amino acids. V gave up 2 bases and J gave up 9 bases; unmatched junction bases: 11. CDR3 amino acids: CASSFYGAPGGQYF. Written as DNA, the CDR3 is TGTGCCAGCAGCTTTTATGGGGCTCCGGGGGGGCAGTACTTC.

This clone was recorded a few times. The rearrangement joins TRBV5-1 to TRBJ2-7, with 10 positions matching TRBD1. J gave up 2 bases and V 5 bases, and 7 bases lay outside the gene matches. Per the germline V gene, CDR1 is SGHRS and CDR2 is YFSETQ. The CDR3 runs to 15 residues. The CDR3 bases are TGCGCCAGCAGACCCGGGACAGGGGAAGCCTACGAGCAGTACTTC. Its translation is CASRPGTGEAYEQYF.

The chain carries TRBV9 and TRBJ2-7; maybe TRBD1 (6 bases). V lost 4 bases and J lost 2, with 13 bases in between. Germline assignment: CDR1 SGDLS and CDR2 YYNGEE. CDR3 size: 14 residues. In nucleotides, the CDR3 is TGTGCCAGCAGCCCTCCGGACAGAACCTACGAGCAGTACTTC. As protein: CASSPPDRTYEQYF.

V gene TRBV30 combines with J gene TRBJ1-4, with 8 bases aligning to TRBD1. CDR1 and CDR2 (germline): GTSNPN, SVGIG (reference sequence). The CDR3 runs to 13 residues. V gave up 5 bases and J gave up 7 bases; unmatched junction bases: 6. This CDR3 reads CAWDRGIGEKLFF. The CDR3 nucleotides are TGTGCCTGGGACAGGGGCATTGGTGAAAAACTGTTTTTT.

This clone was detected only once. The chain recombines TRBV6-6 with TRBJ1-1; 7 bases fit TRBD1. The CDR3 spans 14 residues. V was clipped by 2 bases and J by 4 bases; unmatched bases: 4. CDR1 and CDR2 (germline): MNHNY, SVGAGI (reference sequence). For the CDR3, the DNA is TGTGCCAGCAGTTACACCCAGGGGGGCACTGAAGCTTTCTTT. Protein: CASSYTQGGTEAFF.